These 5 T cell receptor beta chains share one sample of origin, sequenced in a study of molecular identifiers for immune sequencing clone quantification. TCRdb ran MiXCR on the PCR reads and lists one entry per CDR3 protein. The sample contains about 500,000 distinct CDR3 sequences, about a fifth of which appear only once. What was sequenced was naive CD8+ T cells from blood, with Jurkat cell RNA spiked in. Indicated subset: FACS-sorted CD8+CD4-CCR7+CD45RA+ naive T cells. These receptors originate from a human donor in good health. Some libraries in this study had Jurkat cell RNA spiked in.

This sequence joins TRBV11-2 and TRBJ1-1; TRBD1 is a possible D gene (6 bases). CDR3 length equals 14 residues. The V end lost 5 bases, the J end lost 4 bases, and 14 bases lay between the germline ends. Germline V gene lookup returns CDR1 SGHAT and CDR2 FQNNGV. The CDR3 coding sequence is TGTGCCAGCAGCCACCGACAGGAAGGCACTGAAGCTTTCTTT. Protein product: CASSHRQEGTEAFF.

V gene TRBV2 combines with J gene TRBJ1-3; 9 positions agree with TRBD1. This CDR3 is 14 amino acids long. Per germline, CDR1 SNHLY and CDR2 FYNNEI. J lost 4 bases, V lost 6 bases, and 4 bases had no gene match. The CDR3 loop reads CASRGQGAGNTIYF. The CDR3 DNA is TGTGCCAGCAGGGGACAGGGAGCCGGAAACACCATATATTTT.

With respect to this clonotype: Lacking the conserved final phenylalanine or tryptophan, this CDR3 likely reflects a read error. The V and J genes are TRBV29-1 and TRBJ1-1, with D unclear. Germline V gene data show CDR1 as SQVTM and CDR2 as ANQGSEA. This CDR3 is built from 16 residues. V gave up 0 bases and J gave up 5 bases, with 19 bases separating them. The CDR3 region is CSVEDPGSGVLTEAFS. In DNA, the CDR3 is TGCAGCGTTGAAGATCCGGGGTCTGGGGTATTGACTGAAGCTTTCTCT.

This chain links TRBV27 with TRBJ2-3; 8 bases align to TRBD1. The CDR3 is 16 amino acids. Germline V gene lookup returns CDR1 MNHEY and CDR2 SMNVEV (reference sequence). V lost 3 bases and J lost 5; bases outside the gene matches: 10. The CDR3 bases are TGTGCCAGCAGTTTTCAGGGGGCGCAGATTAAAGATACGCAGTATTTT. This gives the protein CASSFQGAQIKDTQYF.

The table lists this clonotype with a count of one. This sequence joins TRBV4-1 and TRBJ2-1, with D perhaps TRBD1 (6 bases). This CDR3 is built from 17 residues. V lost 0 bases, J lost 0 bases, and 12 bases lay in between. Per the germline V gene, CDR1 is MGHRA and CDR2 is YSYEKL. CDR3 loop: CASSQESGVLSYNEQFF. DNA for the CDR3: TGCGCCAGCAGCCAAGAATCAGGGGTCCTCTCCTACAATGAGCAGTTCTTC.